These 25 T cell receptor beta chains share one sample of origin, sequenced in a study of cytomegalovirus exposure and HLA in healthy donors. It was with 60 Vbeta and 13 Jbeta primers that the PCR ran. Assay: immunoSEQ multiplex PCR; the TCRdb copy retains only in-frame clones and omits some. The sample has 150,000 to 200,000 clones, 70% to 90% seen once; the top ten hold approximately 8.5%. Sequences were obtained from PBMCs. The receptors originated from a man aged 18 to 35 in good health and CMV-seropositive.

The V call is TRBV2, the J call TRBJ2-3; 12 nucleotides match TRBD1. Germline trimming cut 5 bases from V and 2 bases from J; bases unmatched to any gene: 11. The CDR3 runs 18 residues. Germline lookup yields CDR1 SNHLY and CDR2 FYNNEI. CDR3 amino acids: CASSPGTGGGFFTDTQYF. The CDR3 DNA follows: TGTGCCAGCAGTCCAGGGACAGGGGGCGGTTTTTTCACAGATACGCAGTATTTT.

This clone was recorded a few times. The V call is TRBV18, the J call TRBJ2-6; possible D gene TRBD2, 6 bases. In germline, CDR1 is KGHSH, CDR2 LQKENI. Trimming removed 3 bases from V and 0 bases from J, with 9 bases in between. The CDR3 sequence is 16 residues long. The CDR3 region has the DNA TGTGCCAGCTCACCTGGGGGGTCCTCTGGGGCCAACGTCCTGACTTTC. Amino acids: CASSPGGSSGANVLTF.

The chain joins TRBV6-1 to TRBJ1-2; D is possibly TRBD1 (5 bases). Germline V gene sequence: CDR1 MNHNS, CDR2 SASEGT. Trimming removed 8 bases at V and 8 bases at J, with 15 bases between. The CDR3 has 12 amino acids. CDR3 amino acids: CASRAGTRGYTF. CDR3 bases: TGTGCCAGCCGGGCAGGGACTAGAGGCTACACCTTC.

The gene calls are TRBV6-5 and TRBJ1-2; TRBD1 might be the D (6 bases). CDR3 length: 16 residues. Germline V gene data show CDR1 as MNHEY and CDR2 as SVGAGI. V was pared by 0 bases and J by 7 bases, with 18 bases between. Written as DNA, the CDR3 is TGTGCCAGCAGTTACTCAGGGGGTAGGGGCGAGGCTGGCTACACCTTC. It codes for CASSYSGGRGEAGYTF.

The chain employs TRBV9 and TRBJ1-2; TRBD1 matches at 8 bases. Germline-derived CDR1 and CDR2 are SGDLS and YYNGEE. This CDR3 is built from 12 residues. V lost 3 bases, J lost 8 bases, and 3 bases stayed unmatched. In nucleotides, the CDR3 is TGTGCCAGCAGCGAACAGGGGGACGGCTACACCTTC. It codes for CASSEQGDGYTF.

This clone turned up a few times. This rearrangement joins TRBV6-1 to TRBJ1-5; TRBD1 matches at 7 bases. V lost 4 bases to trimming and J lost 6 bases; unmatched junction nucleotides: 0. CDR1 and CDR2 from the germline V gene are MNHNS and SASEGT. The CDR3 sequence is 12 residues long. The CDR3 here is CASSGQGQPQHF. The CDR3 DNA is TGTGCCAGCAGTGGACAGGGTCAGCCCCAGCATTTT.

CDR3 sequence (DNA): TGTGCCAGCAGTACCAAGGGACTACGGGCAGATACGCAGTATTTT. Translation: CASSTKGLRADTQYF. The rearrangement links TRBV6-6 to TRBJ2-3, with TRBD2 matching 7 bases. From germline, CDR1 is MNHNY and CDR2 SVGAGI (reference sequence). The CDR3 length is 15 residues. Trimming at V came to 5 bases and at J to 4 bases, leaving 9 bases not matched to a gene.

The chain employs TRBV10-1 and TRBJ1-1; D might be TRBD1 (5 bases). Germline V CDR1 and CDR2: WNHNN, SYGVQD (reference sequence). V lost 3 bases and J 6 bases, leaving 11 bases between the germline ends. The CDR3 consists of 13 residues. As DNA, the CDR3 is TGCGCCAGCAGTGAAACAGGTTACCCTGAAGCTTTCTTT. Protein product: CASSETGYPEAFF.

The chain links TRBV10-3 to TRBJ2-1, with 10 bases lining up with TRBD2. Losses at the gene ends were 2 bases for V and 8 bases for J; bases not matched to a gene: 9. This CDR3 has 16 residues. Germline V lookup: CDR1 ENHRY, CDR2 SYGVKD. Here the CDR3 reads CAISETLAGALDEQFF. As DNA, the CDR3 is TGTGCCATCAGTGAGACCCTAGCGGGGGCCTTAGATGAGCAGTTCTTC.

The V gene is TRBV10-1, the J gene TRBJ1-6, with D possibly being TRBD1 (5 bases). This CDR3 region has 14 residues. Per germline, CDR1 WNHNN and CDR2 SYGVQD (reference sequence). V was trimmed by 4 bases and J by 14 bases, leaving 18 bases between them. The chain's CDR3 is CASSVRGPLKALHF. The CDR3 bases are TGCGCCAGCAGTGTTAGGGGCCCCTTAAAGGCCCTCCACTTT.

The CDR3 region has the DNA TGTGCCAGCAGCAAAGGGCAGGGGACCTGCTACGAGCAGTACTTC. This sequence encodes CASSKGQGTCYEQYF. This sequence joins TRBV21-1 and TRBJ2-7; the D call in the table, TRBD1, was not verified against the DNA. TRBV21-1 is assigned pseudogene status. The CDR3 is 15 residues long.

The rearrangement uses TRBV19 and TRBJ2-2; 8 bases agree with TRBD2. This CDR3 has 18 residues. CDR1 LNHDA and CDR2 SQIVND come from the germline V gene (reference sequence). The trim removed 1 base at V and 6 bases at J, leaving 13 bases unmatched. CDR3 loop: CASSIAFGGGPLAGELFF. The DNA for the CDR3 is TGTGCCAGTAGTATAGCTTTCGGCGGGGGGCCTCTGGCCGGGGAGCTGTTTTTT.

The rearrangement links TRBV5-1 to TRBJ2-3; 10 bases are shared with TRBD2. Germline trimming cut 2 bases from V and 2 bases from J; bases unmatched to any gene: 2. The CDR3 has 15 residues. CDR1 is SGHRS, CDR2 YFSETQ, per germline. In DNA form, the CDR3 reads TGCGCCAGCAGCTTACTAGCGGGGCACACAGATACGCAGTATTTT. It translates to CASSLLAGHTDTQYF.

The J gene is TRBJ1-3, the V gene TRBV4-3; 7 bases map to TRBD1. In germline, CDR1 is LGHNA, CDR2 YSLEER. The J segment lost 0 bases and the V segment lost 0 bases, leaving 8 bases of the junction unmatched. The CDR3 length is 18 residues. This chain's CDR3 is CASSQDLDRLSSGNTIYF. CDR3 in DNA: TGCGCCAGCAGCCAAGATCTGGACAGGTTGAGCTCTGGAAACACCATATATTTT.

This chain connects TRBV28 to TRBJ2-3, with 8 bases lining up with TRBD2. The germline V gene encodes CDR1 MDHEN and CDR2 SYDVKM. This CDR3 region has 14 residues. The ends lost 5 bases at V and 5 bases at J; junction bases unmatched: 6. The CDR3 spells CASSPPGGEDTQYF. In nucleotides, the CDR3 is TGTGCCAGCAGTCCACCGGGGGGGGAAGATACGCAGTATTTT. Full variable domain (missing parts from reference TRBV28 and TRBJ2-3): DVKVTQSSRYLVKRTGEKVFLECVQDMDHENMFWYRQDPGLGLRLIYFSYDVKMKEKGDIPEGYSVSREKKERFSLILESASTNQTSMYLCASSPPGGEDTQYFGPGTRLTVL.

The chain is built from TRBV11-3 and TRBJ2-7; D gene uncertain. V was pared by 1 base and J by 2 bases, with 18 bases between. The CDR3 loop spans 17 amino acids. Per germline, CDR1 SGHNT and CDR2 YENEEA. CDR3 nucleotide sequence: TGTGCCAGCAGCTTAGTGGGTCGGAGAAAGCTACCCTACGAGCAGTACTTC. Translating it yields CASSLVGRRKLPYEQYF.

The chain joins TRBV4-1 to TRBJ1-1; no clear D. Germline loops: CDR1 MGHRA, CDR2 YSYEKL. With 2 bases removed from V and 3 bases from J, the gap between germline ends came to 13 bases. The CDR3 runs 15 residues. Here the CDR3 reads CASSQRETGYTEAFF. In DNA, the CDR3 is TGCGCCAGCAGCCAAAGGGAAACGGGATACACTGAAGCTTTCTTT.

This chain connects TRBV9 to TRBJ2-1; 8 bases match TRBD2. V lost 1 base to trimming and J lost 7 bases; unmatched junction nucleotides: 13. The CDR3 covers 17 residues. Germline loops: CDR1 SGDLS, CDR2 YYNGEE. The CDR3 coding sequence is TGTGCCAGCAGCGTACCTACGGCGGGGGGCGCGTTGAATGAGCAGTTCTTC. Its translation: CASSVPTAGGALNEQFF.

V gene TRBV2 combines with J gene TRBJ1-1; tentatively, D is TRBD1 (6 bases). Germline CDR1 reads SNHLY; CDR2 reads FYNNEI. V was clipped by 2 bases and J by 5 bases, with 12 bases between them. This CDR3 is built from 14 residues. CDR3 in amino acids: CASSETGIGTEAFF. DNA of the CDR3: TGTGCCAGCAGTGAAACAGGGATAGGGACTGAAGCTTTCTTT.

Note on this clone: Other DNA sequences of this sample code for an identical CDR3. This chain links TRBV28 with TRBJ1-6; tentatively, D is TRBD1 (6 bases). This CDR3 has 19 residues. Between the trimmed V and J ends, which lost 4 bases and 2 bases, there was a span of 21 bases. CDR1 MDHEN and CDR2 SYDVKM come from the germline V gene. The CDR3 sequence: CASSSPGHPWAPYNSPLHF. CDR3 nucleotide sequence: TGTGCCAGCAGTTCTCCGGGACATCCTTGGGCGCCCTATAATTCACCCCTCCACTTT.

The rearrangement uses TRBV29-1 and TRBJ2-7; TRBD1 matches at 9 bases. V gave up 6 bases and J gave up 4 bases; unmatched junction bases: 10. Germline V gives CDR1 SQVTM, CDR2 ANQGSEA. The CDR3 consists of 14 residues. In DNA, the CDR3 is TGCAGCGTCCGTTACAGGGGGCGTGGATACGAGCAGTACTTC. Its protein product is CSVRYRGRGYEQYF.

This chain connects TRBV6-5 to TRBJ2-7; D unresolved. The ends were cut back, 6 bases at V and 3 bases at J, with 12 bases in the middle. The germline V gene has CDR1 MNHEY and CDR2 SVGAGI. The CDR3 spans 13 residues. CDR3 amino acids: CASRPGSGYEQYF. As DNA, the CDR3 is TGTGCCAGCAGGCCCGGGTCCGGCTACGAGCAGTACTTC.

This clone was picked up one time. The chain carries TRBV5-8 and TRBJ2-7; D unclear. The V gene lost 4 bases and the J gene lost 5 bases, with 19 bases spanning the gap. The CDR3 sequence is 15 residues long. The germline CDR1 and CDR2 sequences are SGHTS and YDEGEE. The CDR3 is CASSPRMGRWDEQYF. The CDR3 nucleotides are TGTGCCAGCAGCCCCCGGATGGGCCGATGGGACGAGCAGTACTTC. Full variable domain (outside the CDR3, taken from reference TRBV5-8 and TRBJ2-7): EAGVTQSPTHLIKTRGQQATLRCSPISGHTSVYWYQQALGLGLQFLLWYDEGEERNRGNFPPRFSGRQFPNYSSELNVNALELEDSALYLCASSPRMGRWDEQYFGPGTRLTVT.

This chain connects TRBV29-1 to TRBJ2-5; weak D call: TRBD2 (6 bases). TRBJ2-7 explains the end of the DNA better; the J call may be wrong. The CDR3 runs 13 residues. The germline gives CDR1 SQVTM, CDR2 ANQGSEA. The CDR3 reads CSVPGLPPYEQYF. In nucleotides, the CDR3 is TGCAGCGTTCCCGGACTACCTCCCTACGAGCAGTACTTC.

This chain uses TRBV2 with TRBJ1-2, with 7 nucleotides matching TRBD1. The CDR3 spans 15 residues. CDR1 and CDR2 from the germline V gene are SNHLY and FYNNEI. Trimming took 1 base from V and 8 from J; bases not matched to a gene: 10. The CDR3 is CASSEGQGETKGYTF. CDR3 DNA: TGTGCCAGCAGTGAAGGACAGGGTGAGACGAAAGGCTACACCTTC.